This T cell receptor (beta chain) was sequenced for a study of OX40 agonist ivuxolimab in advanced cancers. Overall study: Ivuxolimab, an antibody that agonizes OX40 (CD134), was administered to the patients.

In regard to this clone: What it binds is unknown.

Losses at the gene ends were 7 bases for V and 2 bases for J; bases not matched to a gene: 2. This CDR3 comprises 13 residues. The germline V gene encodes CDR1 GTSNPN and CDR2 SVGIG (reference sequence). Sequencing was performed with immunoSEQ multiplex PCR; in TCRdb, only in-frame clones are kept and a portion is missing. This table has tens of thousands of clones, roughly nine tenths appearing once. Study findings and constraints: The average count of expanded clones was higher among CD8+ T cells than among CD4+.

Source: CD4+ or CD8+ T cells sorted from blood, taken in a trial of the OX40 agonist ivuxolimab. This sequence joins TRBV30 and TRBJ2-3, with 11 bases that match TRBD1. This sequence originates from an adult with an advanced solid tumor such as melanoma, head and neck, liver or kidney cancer. DNA of the CDR3: TGTGCCTCGGACAGGGGGCTCACAGATACGCAGTATTTT. Its protein is CASDRGLTDTQYF.